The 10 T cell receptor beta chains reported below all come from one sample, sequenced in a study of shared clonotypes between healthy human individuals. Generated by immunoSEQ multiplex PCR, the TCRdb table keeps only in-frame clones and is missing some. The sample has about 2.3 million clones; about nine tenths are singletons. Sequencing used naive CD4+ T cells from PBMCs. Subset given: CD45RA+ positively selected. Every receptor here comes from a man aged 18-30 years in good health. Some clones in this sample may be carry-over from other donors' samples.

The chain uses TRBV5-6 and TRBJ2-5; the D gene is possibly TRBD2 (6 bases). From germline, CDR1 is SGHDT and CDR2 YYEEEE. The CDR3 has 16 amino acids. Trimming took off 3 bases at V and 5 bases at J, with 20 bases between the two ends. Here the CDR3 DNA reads TGTGCCAGCAGCTCCTGGCCCTCGGGACTTCGGGAGACCCAGTACTTC. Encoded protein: CASSSWPSGLRETQYF.

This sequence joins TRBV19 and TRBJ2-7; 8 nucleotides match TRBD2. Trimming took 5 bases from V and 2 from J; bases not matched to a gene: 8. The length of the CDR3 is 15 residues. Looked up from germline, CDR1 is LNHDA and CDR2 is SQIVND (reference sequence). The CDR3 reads CASSVTSGETYEQYF. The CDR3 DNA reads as TGTGCCAGTAGTGTTACTAGCGGAGAAACCTACGAGCAGTACTTC.

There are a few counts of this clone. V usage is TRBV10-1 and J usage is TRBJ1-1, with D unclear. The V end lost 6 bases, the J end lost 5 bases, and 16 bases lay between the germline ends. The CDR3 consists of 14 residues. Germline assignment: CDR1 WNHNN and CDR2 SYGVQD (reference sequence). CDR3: CASSFNPGMTEAFF. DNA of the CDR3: TGCGCCAGCAGCTTTAATCCAGGTATGACTGAAGCTTTCTTT.

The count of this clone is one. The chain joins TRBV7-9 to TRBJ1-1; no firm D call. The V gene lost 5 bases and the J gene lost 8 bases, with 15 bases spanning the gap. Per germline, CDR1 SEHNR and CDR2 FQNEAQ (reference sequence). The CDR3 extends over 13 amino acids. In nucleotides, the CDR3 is TGTGCCAGCAGCCTAAGGGAGCAGCCGGAAGCTTTCTTT. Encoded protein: CASSLREQPEAFF.

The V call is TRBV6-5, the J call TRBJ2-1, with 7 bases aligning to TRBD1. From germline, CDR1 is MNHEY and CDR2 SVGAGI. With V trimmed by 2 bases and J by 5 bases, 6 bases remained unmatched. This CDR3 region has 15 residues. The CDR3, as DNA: TGTGCCAGCAGTTACCGGGACAGCTTAAACAATGAGCAGTTCTTC. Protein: CASSYRDSLNNEQFF.

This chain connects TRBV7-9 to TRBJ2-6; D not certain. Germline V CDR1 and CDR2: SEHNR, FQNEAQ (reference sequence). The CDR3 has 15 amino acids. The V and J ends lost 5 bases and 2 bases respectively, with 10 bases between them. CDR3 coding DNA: TGTGCCAGCAGCCACGGTAGTCCTGGGGCCAACGTCCTGACTTTC. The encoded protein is CASSHGSPGANVLTF. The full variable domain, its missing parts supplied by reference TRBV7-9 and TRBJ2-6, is DTGVSQNPRHKITKRGQNVTFRCDPISEHNRLYWYRQTLGQGPEFLTYFQNEAQLEKSRLLSDRFSAERPKGSFSTLEIQRTEQGDSAMYLCASSHGSPGANVLTFGAGSRLTVL.

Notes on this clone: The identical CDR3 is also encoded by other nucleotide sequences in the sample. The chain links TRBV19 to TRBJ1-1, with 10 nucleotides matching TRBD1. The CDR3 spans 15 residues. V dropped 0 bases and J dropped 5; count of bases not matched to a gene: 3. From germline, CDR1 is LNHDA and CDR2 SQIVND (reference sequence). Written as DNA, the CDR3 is TGTGCCAGTAGTATAGAGGGACAGGGGACTACTGAAGCTTTCTTT. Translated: CASSIEGQGTTEAFF.

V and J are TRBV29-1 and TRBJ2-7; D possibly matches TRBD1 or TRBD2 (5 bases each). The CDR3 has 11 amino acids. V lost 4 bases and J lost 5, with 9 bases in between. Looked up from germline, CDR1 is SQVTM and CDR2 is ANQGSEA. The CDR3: CSVVRGDEQYF. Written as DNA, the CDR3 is TGCAGCGTTGTAAGGGGAGACGAGCAGTACTTC.

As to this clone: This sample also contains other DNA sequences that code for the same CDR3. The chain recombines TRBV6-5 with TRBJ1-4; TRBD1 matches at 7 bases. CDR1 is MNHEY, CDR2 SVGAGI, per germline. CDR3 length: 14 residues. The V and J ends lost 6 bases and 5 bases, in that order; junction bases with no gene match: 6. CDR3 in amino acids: CASSRDRGNEKLFF. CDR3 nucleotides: TGTGCCAGCAGCCGGGACAGAGGAAATGAAAAACTGTTTTTT.

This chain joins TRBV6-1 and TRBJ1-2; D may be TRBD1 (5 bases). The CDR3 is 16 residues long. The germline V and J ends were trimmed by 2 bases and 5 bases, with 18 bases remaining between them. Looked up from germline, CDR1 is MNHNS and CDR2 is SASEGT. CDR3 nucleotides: TGTGCCAGCAGTGAAATGGGGACGGGAAGGCCTTATGGCTACACCTTC. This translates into CASSEMGTGRPYGYTF.